The sequence of this T cell receptor beta chain was determined in a study of T cells in tuberculosis. Study-wide background: Within 7 days of starting treatment, or before, PBMC were stored.

A note on this clone: The antigen remains undetermined.

General study results and limits: The TCR-beta difference was not significant; alpha differences partly reflected length.

Sequencing was performed with immunoSEQ multiplex PCR; in TCRdb, only in-frame clones are kept and a portion is missing. The repertoire has some 31,000 clones, about 91% of them found once; the top ten carry about 6.8%. Sample time point: new active TB diagnosis, blood taken before or within 7 days of starting treatment. Positive smear microscopy and/or M. tuberculosis culture confirmed active disease. Sequenced material: PBMCs, taken at tuberculosis diagnosis. The receptor was derived from an adult with tuberculosis.

DNA for the CDR3: TGCGCCAGGCTAGCAGAGCACTCCTACGAGCAGTACTTC. It yields the protein CARLAEHSYEQYF. The V call is TRBV4-3, the J call TRBJ2-7, with a possible D match to TRBD2 (5 bases). V shed 9 bases and J shed 0 bases, with 12 bases lying between them. Germline CDR1 is LGHNA and CDR2 is YSLEER. The CDR3 spans 13 residues.